The T cell receptor beta chain under discussion was sequenced for a study of technical replicates of blood from several donors. The assay was immunoSEQ multiplex PCR, and TCRdb's table has in-frame clones only and misses some. The sample includes more than 75,000 clones, around 95% seen only once; the top ten take 0.24%. The V gene's germline CDR1 is SGHRS and CDR2 YFSETQ. The CDR3 contains 17 residues. The J segment lost 0 bases and the V segment lost 0 bases, leaving 3 bases of the junction unmatched. The chain couples TRBV5-1 to TRBJ2-2; TRBD1 agrees at 9 bases. The sequencing input was T cells isolated from PBMCs. The TCR originated in a human donor in good health. The CDR3, as DNA: TGCGCCAGCAGCTTGGAAGGGACAGGGACGAACACCGGGGAGCTGTTTTTT. It specifies CASSLEGTGTNTGELFF.